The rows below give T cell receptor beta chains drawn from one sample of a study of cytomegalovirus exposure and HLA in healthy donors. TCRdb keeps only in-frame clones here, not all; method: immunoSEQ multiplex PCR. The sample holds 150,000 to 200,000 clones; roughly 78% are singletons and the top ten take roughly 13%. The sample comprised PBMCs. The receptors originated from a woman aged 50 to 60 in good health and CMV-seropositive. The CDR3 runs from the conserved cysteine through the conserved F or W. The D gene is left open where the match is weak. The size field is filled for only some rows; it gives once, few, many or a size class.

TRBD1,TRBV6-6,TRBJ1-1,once,CASIPTGSNTEAFF,TGTGCCAGCATCCCGACAGGGTCCAACACTGAAGCTTTCTTT
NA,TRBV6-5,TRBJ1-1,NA,CASSYRGNTEAFF,TGTGCCAGCAGTTATCGAGGGAACACTGAAGCTTTCTTT
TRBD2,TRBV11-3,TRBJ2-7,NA,CASSLDSTSGVYEQYF,TGTGCCAGCAGCTTAGACTCCACTAGCGGGGTTTACGAGCAGTACTTC
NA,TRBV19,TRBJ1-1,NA,CASTLRGGTEAFF,TGTGCCAGTACTCTAAGGGGGGGAACTGAAGCTTTCTTT
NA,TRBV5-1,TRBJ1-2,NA,CASSLNLRPSGYTF,TGCGCCAGCAGCTTGAATTTGCGGCCGTCCGGCTACACCTTC
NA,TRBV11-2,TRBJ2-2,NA,CASSLIRGNTGELFF,TGTGCCAGCAGCTTAATTAGGGGGAACACCGGGGAGCTGTTTTTT
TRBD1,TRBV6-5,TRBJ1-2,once,CASSSGTGGLNYGYTF,TGTGCCAGCAGTTCCGGGACAGGGGGTCTAAACTATGGCTACACCTTC
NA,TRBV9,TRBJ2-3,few,CASSVGAPDWRTTDTQYF,TGTGCCAGCAGCGTAGGGGCCCCGGACTGGCGGACCACAGATACGCAGTATTTT
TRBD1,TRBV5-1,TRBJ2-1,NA,CASSLSTGMANEQFF,TGCGCCAGCAGCCTATCGACAGGGATGGCGAATGAGCAGTTCTTC
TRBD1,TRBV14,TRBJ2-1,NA,CASSFGQGSLGEQFF,TGTGCCAGCAGCTTCGGACAGGGGAGTTTGGGTGAGCAGTTCTTC
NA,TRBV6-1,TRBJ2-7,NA,CASSEGRAEFYEQYF,TGTGCCAGCAGTGAAGGGCGGGCCGAGTTCTACGAGCAGTACTTC
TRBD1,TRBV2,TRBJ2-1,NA,CASRGQGAGEQFF,TGTGCCAGCAGAGGACAGGGGGCTGGTGAGCAGTTCTTC
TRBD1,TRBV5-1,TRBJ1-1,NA,CASDTGDLNTEAFF,TGCGCCAGCGACACAGGGGATCTGAACACTGAAGCTTTCTTT
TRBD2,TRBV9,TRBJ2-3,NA,CASSVIAGANTQYF,TGTGCCAGCAGCGTAATAGCGGGGGCCAATACGCAGTATTTT
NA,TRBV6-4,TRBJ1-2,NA,CASAEMDFRPNYGYTF,TGTGCCAGCGCGGAGATGGACTTCCGCCCCAACTATGGCTACACCTTC
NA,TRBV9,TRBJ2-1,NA,CASSFGGQSSYNEQFF,TGTGCCAGCAGCTTCGGGGGACAGAGCTCCTACAATGAGCAGTTCTTC
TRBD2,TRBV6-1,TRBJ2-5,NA,CASSEAPVGGETQYF,TGTGCCAGCAGTGAAGCGCCGGTGGGAGGGGAGACCCAGTACTTC
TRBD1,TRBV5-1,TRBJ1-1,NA,CASSRGQGASGTEAFF,TGCGCCAGCAGCCGAGGACAGGGGGCTAGTGGCACTGAAGCTTTCTTT
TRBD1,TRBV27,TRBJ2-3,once,CASSPGQGEADTQYF,TGTGCCAGTAGTCCGGGACAGGGGGAAGCAGATACGCAGTATTTT